This T cell receptor (beta chain) was found in a study of blood T cells in healthy people across ages. In germline, CDR1 is ENHRY, CDR2 SYGVKD. V was pared by 6 bases and J by 1 base, with 9 bases between. CDR3 length: 13 amino acids. This clonotype has just a few counts. With each sample, at least 5 micrograms of total RNA were extracted. A J-beta primer mix and a sample-barcoded 5' primer were used in a second PCR of roughly 7 to 12 cycles. TCRdb processed the 5' RACE reads anew with MiXCR; each CDR3 protein has one entry. The sample has under 2,000,000 distinct CDR3 sequences; about 50% are singletons.

This TCR derives from a woman in her 40s in good health. This chain links TRBV10-3 with TRBJ1-2; D is possibly TRBD1 (5 bases). Sequenced: blood. CDR3 bases: TGTGCCATCAGCCGGGACGGTAACTATGGCTACACCTTC. It encodes CAISRDGNYGYTF.